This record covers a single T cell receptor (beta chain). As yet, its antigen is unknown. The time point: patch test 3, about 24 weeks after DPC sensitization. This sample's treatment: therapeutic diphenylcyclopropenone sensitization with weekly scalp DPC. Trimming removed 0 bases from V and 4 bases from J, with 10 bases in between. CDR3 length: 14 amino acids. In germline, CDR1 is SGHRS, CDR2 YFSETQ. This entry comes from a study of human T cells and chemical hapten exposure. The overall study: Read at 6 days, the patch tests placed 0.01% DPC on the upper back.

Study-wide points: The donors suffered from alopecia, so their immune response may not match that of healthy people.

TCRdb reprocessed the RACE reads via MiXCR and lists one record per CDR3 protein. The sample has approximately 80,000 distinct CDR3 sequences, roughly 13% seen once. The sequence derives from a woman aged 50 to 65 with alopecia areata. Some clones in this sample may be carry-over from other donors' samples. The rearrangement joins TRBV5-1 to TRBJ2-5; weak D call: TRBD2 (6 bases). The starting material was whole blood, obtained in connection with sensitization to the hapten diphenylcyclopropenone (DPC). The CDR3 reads CASSLVAGIETQYF. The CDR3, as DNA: TGCGCCAGCAGCTTGGTGGCGGGGATAGAGACCCAGTACTTC.